Here is one T cell receptor (beta chain) with its context. Antigen: not known. This specimen belongs to a study of cytotoxic CD8 clonotypes in ibrutinib-treated CLL. Study-level findings and limits: Progressing and sustained-remission patients had different sampling times.

Libraries were prepared by immunoSEQ multiplex PCR; TCRdb keeps only in-frame clonotypes and omits some of them. The sample lists roughly 300,000 clones; roughly four fifths were seen once. This CDR3 contains 18 residues. V trimming: 3 bases; J trimming: 5 bases; junction bases outside the gene matches: 12. Per the germline V gene, CDR1 is MDHEN and CDR2 is SYDVKM. This chain links TRBV28 with TRBJ2-1; TRBD2 matches 11 bases. The sequence was obtained from a human donor with chronic lymphocytic leukemia. Sample: PBMCs, taken at disease progression, from a patient treated with ibrutinib. The CDR3, as DNA: TGTGCCAGCAGTTTCCATCCCCTTAGCGGGAGGGTAGACAATGAGCAGTTCTTC. Amino acids: CASSFHPLSGRVDNEQFF.